Sequencing of this TCR beta chain was carried out in a study of prognosis after radiotherapy for stage I lung cancer. Whole-study context: Roughly 15 of the patients presented with newly diagnosed primary stage I lung tumors; about five had oligometastatic NSCLC following surgical resection of the primary tumor. Radiotherapy preceded distant metastases in a few patients (median about seven months); some 14 showed no significant progression.

V was shortened by 4 bases and J by 4 bases, with 20 bases between the two germline ends. The CDR3 has 16 amino acids. Germline V gene lookup returns CDR1 SGHVS and CDR2 FQNEAQ. Genomic DNA yielded TCR beta CDR3, amplified by two-round multiplex PCR. It was primers specific to each TRBV and TRBJ gene that first-round PCR used. TCRdb itself ran the multiplex PCR reads through MiXCR, one entry per CDR3 protein. The sample has 10,000 to 15,000 distinct CDR3 sequences; 45% to 60% are singletons. By sample share, this clonotype is medium-sized. The rearrangement joins TRBV7-8 to TRBJ2-7; D could derive from TRBD1 or TRBD2 (5 bases each). This receptor was identified in a donor at least 50 years old with non-small cell lung cancer. Sequenced material: PBMCs, taken before or after stereotactic body radiation therapy (not recorded which). The DNA of the CDR3 is TGTGCCAGCAGCTCCCGGGGCCCCGCAAGGGCTTACGAGCAGTACTTC. This encodes CASSSRGPARAYEQYF.